These 15 T cell receptor beta chains were sequenced from one sample in a study of blood T cell repertoires in COVID-19. Profiling relied on immunoSEQ multiplex PCR, and the TCRdb table lists in-frame clones only, not all of them. Here the sample spans around 450,000 clones, roughly 89% being singletons. Sequences were obtained from peripheral blood. The receptor source for this set is a woman in her twenties or thirties with acute or convalescent COVID-19.

The V and J genes are TRBV6-6 and TRBJ2-4; tentative D call: TRBD1 (6 bases). Germline V gene data show CDR1 as MNHNY and CDR2 as SVGAGI (reference sequence). CDR3 size: 17 residues. Trimming took off 5 bases at V and 1 base at J, with 18 bases between the two ends. CDR3 DNA sequence: TGTGCCAGCAGTCCTCGGACCGTGAGGGGGGCCAAAAACATTCAGTACTTC. Translating gives CASSPRTVRGAKNIQYF.

The chain employs TRBV9 and TRBJ1-1; 7 bases map to TRBD1. Germline V gene sequence: CDR1 SGDLS, CDR2 YYNGEE. This CDR3 spans 13 amino acids. Trimming cost V 0 bases and J 6 bases; bases outside gene matches: 2. CDR3 residues: CASSVGQGSEAFF. The CDR3 nucleotides are TGTGCCAGCAGCGTAGGACAGGGTTCTGAAGCTTTCTTT.

Details on this clone: Additional DNA sequences in this sample encode the identical CDR3. The genes are TRBV5-1 and TRBJ2-3; 7 positions agree with TRBD2. From germline, CDR1 is SGHRS and CDR2 YFSETQ. This CDR3 is built from 15 residues. With 0 bases clipped from V and 3 bases from J, the junction kept 4 bases outside the gene matches. The CDR3 DNA sequence: TGCGCCAGCAGCTTGGACGGGGGGTCTACAGATACGCAGTATTTT. Translation: CASSLDGGSTDTQYF.

The chain combines TRBV7-9 with TRBJ2-7; 9 nucleotides match TRBD1. This CDR3 spans 15 amino acids. V was pared by 5 bases and J by 4 bases, with 9 bases of the junction left unmatched. Germline lookup yields CDR1 SEHNR and CDR2 FQNEAQ (reference sequence). Here the CDR3 DNA reads TGTGCCAGCAGCCAGTCTGACAGGGGGGGTTACGAGCAGTACTTC. Amino acids: CASSQSDRGGYEQYF.

In this sample, this clone turned up many times. The chain carries TRBV18 and TRBJ1-1, with unresolved D. Germline CDR1 and CDR2: KGHSH and LQKENI. Trimming took off 6 bases at V and 3 bases at J, with 17 bases between the two ends. The CDR3 runs 15 residues. In DNA form, the CDR3 reads TGTGCCAGCTCGCTCTATCAGGATCCCGACACTGAAGCTTTCTTT. This codes for CASSLYQDPDTEAFF.

This clone was counted only a few times. This rearrangement joins TRBV4-1 to TRBJ1-1, with D tentatively TRBD1 (6 bases). The germline CDR1 and CDR2 sequences are MGHRA and YSYEKL. Trimming took off 0 bases at V and 3 bases at J, with 17 bases between the two ends. The CDR3 is 17 residues long. The CDR3 region is CASSQDVTGIVYTEAFF. The CDR3 nucleotides read TGCGCCAGCAGCCAAGATGTAACAGGGATTGTGTACACTGAAGCTTTCTTT.

For the CDR3, the DNA is TGCAGTGCTAGTGTTCTAGCGGGGGGTTACACAGATACGCAGTATTTT. It is translated as CSASVLAGGYTDTQYF. This rearrangement joins TRBV20-1 to TRBJ2-3, with TRBD2 matching 11 bases. Germline CDR1 DFQATT, CDR2 SNEGSKA (reference sequence). The CDR3 is made up of 16 amino acids. After removal of 3 bases from V and 2 bases from J, the junction contained 7 bases not matched to a gene.

This clone was observed a handful of times. The chain uses TRBV24-1 and TRBJ2-1; D is unclear. Germline V gene lookup returns CDR1 KGHDR and CDR2 SFDVKD. V was clipped by 3 bases and J by 4 bases, with 9 bases between them. There are 14 residues in the CDR3. CDR3 loop: CATSDRVAYNEQFF. CDR3 coding DNA: TGTGCCACCAGTGATCGGGTGGCGTACAATGAGCAGTTCTTC.

The chain combines TRBV5-1 with TRBJ2-2; D gene uncertain. Germline loops: CDR1 SGHRS, CDR2 YFSETQ. This CDR3 is 16 amino acids long. V was cut by 4 bases and J by 0 bases, with 13 bases left in between. The CDR3 reads CASSPAGNANTGELFF. CDR3 in DNA: TGCGCCAGCAGCCCGGCAGGAAACGCGAACACCGGGGAGCTGTTTTTT.

This clone was counted a single time. The chain uses TRBV2 and TRBJ1-2, with 8 bases aligning to TRBD1. The ends lost 7 bases at V and 4 bases at J; junction bases unmatched: 8. Germline CDR1 reads SNHLY; CDR2 reads FYNNEI. The CDR3 sequence is 14 residues long. The CDR3 coding sequence is TGTGCCAGCATGCCTTTAACAGGGGGCTATGGCTACACCTTC. This translates into CASMPLTGGYGYTF.

The chain is built from TRBV2 and TRBJ2-3; TRBD2 agrees at 7 bases. CDR1 is SNHLY and CDR2 is FYNNEI in the germline V gene. The junction had 16 bases not matched to a gene; V was cut back by 9 bases and J by 1 base. The CDR3 spans 17 residues. CDR3 sequence: CASWGRERVSGTDTQYF. The CDR3 DNA is TGTGCCAGTTGGGGGAGGGAGCGGGTGTCGGGCACAGATACGCAGTATTTT.

The gene calls are TRBV6-6 and TRBJ1-5, with D perhaps TRBD1 (6 bases). The germline CDR1 and CDR2 sequences are MNHNY and SVGAGI (reference sequence). This CDR3 comprises 14 residues. V lost 6 bases and J lost 6, with 15 bases in between. The CDR3 DNA sequence: TGTGCCAGCAGCCTACAGGGTTTGGGTCAGCCCCAGCATTTT. This translates into CASSLQGLGQPQHF.

V gene TRBV2 combines with J gene TRBJ1-6; TRBD1 aligns across 8 bases. The V and J ends lost 1 base and 7 bases, in that order; junction bases with no gene match: 6. Looked up from germline, CDR1 is SNHLY and CDR2 is FYNNEI. The CDR3 sequence is 16 residues long. CDR3 loop: CASSEVQGARNSPLHF. As DNA, the CDR3 is TGTGCCAGCAGTGAAGTGCAGGGGGCTCGGAATTCACCCCTCCACTTT.

The V and J genes are TRBV28 and TRBJ1-5, with 12 nucleotides matching TRBD1. The germline CDR1 and CDR2 sequences are MDHEN and SYDVKM. The CDR3 is 17 amino acids. Germline trimming cut 6 bases from V and 6 bases from J; bases unmatched to any gene: 12. This CDR3 reads CASRTGTGGARIQPQHF. DNA for the CDR3: TGTGCCAGCAGAACCGGGACAGGGGGCGCAAGGATTCAGCCCCAGCATTTT.

V usage is TRBV9 and J usage is TRBJ1-3; D gene ambiguous. Trimming stripped 4 bases from V and 4 bases from J, with 15 bases between. CDR1 is SGDLS and CDR2 is YYNGEE in the germline V gene. CDR3 size: 15 residues. The CDR3 is CASSPQRAQGNTIYF. The CDR3 coding sequence is TGTGCCAGCAGCCCACAGAGGGCACAGGGAAACACCATATATTTT.